These 20 T cell receptor beta chains were all obtained from the same sample, sequenced in a study of shared clonotypes between healthy human individuals. Sequencing used immunoSEQ multiplex PCR; TCRdb keeps in-frame clones, though not all of them. The table has about 980,000 clones, approximately 80% seen once. The sequencing input was memory CD4+ T cells sorted from blood. Regarding subset: CD45RA-negative fraction. These receptors were taken from a young man in good health.

This clone was detected only once. The rearrangement uses TRBV14 and TRBJ1-6; the D is unclear. Germline CDR1 is SGHDN and CDR2 is FVKESK. The CDR3 loop spans 15 amino acids. Trimming cost V 2 bases and J 0 bases, with 5 bases left between them. CDR3 residues: CASSQMSSYNSPLHF. The CDR3 coding sequence is TGTGCCAGCAGCCAAATGTCCTCCTATAATTCACCCCTCCACTTT.

On this clone: Just one base apart from a much larger clone, this may be a read error. J is TRBJ2-7 and V is TRBV6-5, with 9 positions matching TRBD1. The CDR3 is 14 amino acids. From germline, CDR1 is MNHEY and CDR2 SVGAGI. After removal of 6 bases from V and 2 bases from J, the junction contained 5 bases not matched to a gene. The CDR3 nucleotides are TGTGCCAGCAGCAGAGGGGACAGGGCCTACGAGCAGTACTTC. Translating gives CASSRGDRAYEQYF.

This chain joins TRBV18 and TRBJ2-3; no clear D. V dropped 3 bases and J dropped 4 bases, with 11 bases sitting between them. CDR1 and CDR2 (germline): KGHSH, LQKENI. The CDR3 is 14 amino acids. The CDR3 region has the DNA TGTGCCAGCTCACCTCAGGCCTGGGCAGATACGCAGTATTTT. Translating it yields CASSPQAWADTQYF. The full variable domain, its missing parts supplied by reference TRBV18 and TRBJ2-3, is NAGVMQNPRHLVRRRGQEARLRCSPMKGHSHVYWYRQLPEEGLKFMVYLQKENIIDESGMPKERFSAEFPKEGPSILRIQQVVRGDSAAYFCASSPQAWADTQYFGPGTRLTVL.

The chain has TRBV18 and TRBJ2-5; D is perhaps TRBD1 or TRBD2 (5 bases each). Germline V gene data show CDR1 as KGHSH and CDR2 as LQKENI. Trimming left V 5 bases short and J 1 base short, with 8 bases between. This CDR3 spans 13 amino acids. CDR3 in amino acids: CASSSGTQETQYF. The CDR3 DNA reads as TGTGCCAGCTCATCCGGGACCCAAGAGACCCAGTACTTC.

Points on this clone: This CDR3 is also generated by other DNA sequences in the sample. This chain connects TRBV10-3 to TRBJ2-5; D not resolved. The J call may be wrong; the DNA end is better matched by TRBJ2-7. This CDR3 contains 11 residues. The germline gives CDR1 ENHRY, CDR2 SYGVKD. Here the CDR3 DNA reads TGTGCCATCAGTGGCGGATACGAGCAGTACTTC. This encodes CAISGGYEQYF.

The chain combines TRBV7-9 with TRBJ2-3; D is unclear. The CDR3 is 13 amino acids. Germline V CDR1 and CDR2: SEHNR, FQNEAQ (reference sequence). The V and J ends lost 1 base and 2 bases respectively, with 4 bases between them. The CDR3 reads CASSLGDTDTQYF. As DNA, the CDR3 is TGTGCCAGCAGCTTAGGCGACACAGATACGCAGTATTTT.

The chain carries TRBV5-1 and TRBJ2-5; 7 bases are a match to TRBD1. J was trimmed by 4 bases and V by 0 bases; bases with no gene match: 9. Germline CDR1 is SGHRS and CDR2 is YFSETQ. This CDR3 region has 16 residues. The CDR3 loop reads CASSLVATGVGETQYF. Written as DNA, the CDR3 is TGCGCCAGCAGCTTGGTCGCCACAGGGGTCGGAGAGACCCAGTACTTC.

The rearrangement uses TRBV7-9 and TRBJ2-3; D is ambiguous. CDR1 is SEHNR, CDR2 FQNEAQ, per germline (reference sequence). V gave up 5 bases and J gave up 0 bases, with 9 bases separating them. This CDR3 spans 14 amino acids. CDR3 sequence reads: CASSGRLSTDTQYF. CDR3 nucleotide sequence: TGTGCCAGCAGCGGTCGTCTGAGCACAGATACGCAGTATTTT. Using reference TRBV7-9 and TRBJ2-3 for the parts outside the CDR3, the full variable domain is DTGVSQNPRHKITKRGQNVTFRCDPISEHNRLYWYRQTLGQGPEFLTYFQNEAQLEKSRLLSDRFSAERPKGSFSTLEIQRTEQGDSAMYLCASSGRLSTDTQYFGPGTRLTVL.

In its sample, this clone was seen a few times. The rearrangement uses TRBV27 and TRBJ1-4, with D tentatively TRBD1 (5 bases). The CDR3 loop spans 15 amino acids. Trimming left V 4 bases short and J 8 bases short, with 17 bases between. Germline assignment: CDR1 MNHEY and CDR2 SMNVEV (reference sequence). This CDR3 reads CASSSQRGRFEKLFF. The CDR3 DNA is TGTGCCAGCAGTTCCCAGCGGGGACGGTTCGAAAAACTGTTTTTT.

The chain recombines TRBV4-1 with TRBJ2-2; 8 bases map to TRBD1. The CDR3 has 16 amino acids. V shed 4 bases, J shed 0 bases, and the junction held 4 bases outside the gene matches. Germline CDR1 MGHRA, CDR2 YSYEKL. Here the CDR3 reads CASSRGTGSNTGELFF. The CDR3 DNA is TGCGCCAGCAGCCGCGGGACAGGCTCGAACACCGGGGAGCTGTTTTTT.

This clone was observed at least ten times. The chain carries TRBV15 and TRBJ2-7; TRBD1 is a possible D gene (7 bases). Germline V gene lookup returns CDR1 LNHNV and CDR2 YYDKDF (reference sequence). CDR3 size: 15 residues. V lost 8 bases, J lost 0 bases, and 17 bases lay in between. CDR3 sequence reads: CATRRDRGNSYEQYF. The CDR3 DNA reads TGTGCCACCCGGAGGGACAGAGGAAACTCCTACGAGCAGTACTTC.

Turning to this clone: The same CDR3 arises from other DNA sequences in this sample as well. The V gene is TRBV19, the J gene TRBJ2-1; 9 bases fit TRBD2. The CDR3 is 14 residues long. The ends lost 6 bases at V and 4 bases at J; junction bases unmatched: 4. Germline assignment: CDR1 LNHDA and CDR2 SQIVND (reference sequence). CDR3 in amino acids: CASSPGLAYNEQFF. The CDR3 DNA is TGTGCCAGTAGCCCCGGACTAGCGTACAATGAGCAGTTCTTC. Full variable domain (missing parts from reference TRBV19 and TRBJ2-1): DGGITQSPKYLFRKEGQNVTLSCEQNLNHDAMYWYRQDPGQGLRLIYYSQIVNDFQKGDIAEGYSVSREKKESFPLTVTSAQKNPTAFYLCASSPGLAYNEQFFGPGTRLTVL.

The chain combines TRBV4-1 with TRBJ2-6; 8 bases align to TRBD1. V trimming: 3 bases; J trimming: 1 base; junction bases outside the gene matches: 5. The CDR3 totals 17 residues. CDR1 MGHRA and CDR2 YSYEKL come from the germline V gene. The CDR3 protein is CASSQEDRVSGANVLTF. DNA for the CDR3: TGCGCCAGCAGCCAGGAGGACAGGGTTTCTGGGGCCAACGTCCTGACTTTC.

Worth noting for this clone: Other nucleotide sequences from this sample produce the same CDR3. The CDR3 DNA sequence: TGTGCCATCAGGGACAGGGGGTACTATGGCTACACCTTC. Its protein is CAIRDRGYYGYTF. The chain uses TRBV10-3 and TRBJ1-2; 10 nucleotides match TRBD1. The CDR3 loop spans 13 amino acids. Germline assignment: CDR1 ENHRY and CDR2 SYGVKD. The V and J ends lost 6 bases and 3 bases, in that order; junction bases with no gene match: 1.

This sequence joins TRBV6-6 and TRBJ1-4; perhaps TRBD1 as D (5 bases). Germline CDR1 reads MNHNY; CDR2 reads SVGAGI (reference sequence). V gave up 2 bases and J gave up 4 bases, with 14 bases separating them. CDR3 length: 16 amino acids. The CDR3 is CASSYTGRGNNEKLFF. CDR3 sequence (DNA): TGTGCCAGCAGTTACACGGGGAGGGGAAATAATGAAAAACTGTTTTTT.

CDR3 nucleotide sequence: TGTGCCAGCAGCTTACAGGTAACCTCCTACGAGCAGTACTTC. Its protein is CASSLQVTSYEQYF. V and J are TRBV11-2 and TRBJ2-7; D call uncertain. The V end was cut by 2 bases, the J end by 0 bases, with 8 bases between. This CDR3 is 14 amino acids long. CDR1 and CDR2 from the germline V gene are SGHAT and FQNNGV.

This chain links TRBV5-1 with TRBJ1-1, with 7 bases aligning to TRBD1. V was clipped by 4 bases and J by 4 bases; unmatched bases: 7. Germline V gene data show CDR1 as SGHRS and CDR2 as YFSETQ. There are 14 residues in the CDR3. In nucleotides, the CDR3 is TGCGCCAGCAGCCCACGACAGGGAAGCACTGAAGCTTTCTTT. This encodes CASSPRQGSTEAFF.

The gene calls are TRBV6-5 and TRBJ2-6; 8 bases align to TRBD2. The CDR3 has 16 residues. V lost 1 base to trimming and J lost 2 bases; unmatched junction nucleotides: 1. Per germline, CDR1 MNHEY and CDR2 SVGAGI. The DNA for the CDR3 is TGTGCCAGCAGTTACTGGCGGGGGGCTGGGGCCAACGTCCTGACTTTC. Encoded protein: CASSYWRGAGANVLTF.

The sample holds a few counts of this clone. This chain connects TRBV2 to TRBJ1-1; TRBD1 aligns across 7 bases. Germline V gene lookup returns CDR1 SNHLY and CDR2 FYNNEI. Losses at the gene ends were 6 bases for V and 1 base for J; bases not matched to a gene: 5. The CDR3 sequence is 14 residues long. CDR3 nucleotide sequence: TGTGCCAGCAGGGGGGACAGCCCGAACACTGAAGCTTTCTTT. Translated, it gives CASRGDSPNTEAFF.

V gene TRBV18 combines with J gene TRBJ2-7; no firm D call. Trimming stripped 4 bases from V and 0 bases from J, with 13 bases between. The CDR3 runs 15 residues. Germline V lookup: CDR1 KGHSH, CDR2 LQKENI. The CDR3 here is CASSQRLGSSYEQYF. CDR3 DNA: TGTGCCAGCTCACAGAGGTTAGGTTCCTCCTACGAGCAGTACTTC.